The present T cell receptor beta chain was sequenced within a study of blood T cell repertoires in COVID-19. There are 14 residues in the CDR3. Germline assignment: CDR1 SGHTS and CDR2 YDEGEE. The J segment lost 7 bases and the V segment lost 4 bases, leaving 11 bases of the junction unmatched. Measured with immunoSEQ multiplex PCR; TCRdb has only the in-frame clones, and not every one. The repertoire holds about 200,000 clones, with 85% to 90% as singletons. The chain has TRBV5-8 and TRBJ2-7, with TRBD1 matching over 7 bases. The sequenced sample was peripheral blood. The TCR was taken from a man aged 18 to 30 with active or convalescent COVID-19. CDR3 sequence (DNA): TGTGCCAGCAGCCCCCGGGACAGCCGGTTAGAGCAGTACTTC. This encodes CASSPRDSRLEQYF.